This is a list of T cell receptor beta chains from one sample in a study of siplizumab effects on memory and regulatory T cells. Generated by immunoSEQ multiplex PCR, the TCRdb table keeps only in-frame clones and is missing some. Of 110,000 or so clones in the sample, 93% are singletons; the top ten hold 0.32%. The specimen was CD4+ T cells sorted from blood. The receptors shown here come from a human donor in good health. Each CDR3 is given with its conserved first and last residue. The order of the fields is D gene, V gene, clone size, J gene, CDR3 protein, CDR3 DNA. A D gene is named only where the DNA matches it firmly. Not every row has a clone size; where given, it reads once, few, many or a size class.

TRBD1	TRBV4-1	-	TRBJ2-5	CASSHLGQGQETQYF	TGCGCCAGCAGCCACCTGGGACAGGGCCAAGAGACCCAGTACTTC
-	TRBV4-2	-	TRBJ2-7	CASSRDQRSISYEQYF	TGTGCCAGCAGCCGGGACCAGCGGTCTATCTCCTACGAGCAGTACTTC
-	TRBV18	-	TRBJ1-6	CASSLGGGGSPLHF	TGTGCCAGCTCACTAGGAGGGGGAGGGTCACCCCTCCACTTT
TRBD2	TRBV6-6	-	TRBJ2-7	CASSSLAGGPDEQYF	TGTGCCAGCAGTTCCCTAGCGGGAGGGCCCGACGAGCAGTACTTC
TRBD2	TRBV27	-	TRBJ2-1	CASSDLRLAGVINEQFF	TGTGCCAGCAGCGACCTTCGACTAGCGGGAGTTATAAATGAGCAGTTCTTC
TRBD1	TRBV7-8	-	TRBJ2-7	CASSHAGTGVGEQYF	TGTGCCAGCAGTCACGCCGGGACAGGGGTCGGCGAGCAGTACTTC
-	TRBV5-1	-	TRBJ2-3	CASSLAGPGTDTQYF	TGCGCCAGCAGCCTCGCGGGACCGGGGACAGATACGCAGTATTTT
-	TRBV18	-	TRBJ2-3	CASSPDGSTDTQYF	TGTGCCAGCTCACCAGATGGAAGCACAGATACGCAGTATTTT
TRBD1	TRBV30	-	TRBJ1-3	CARTGSPGNTIYF	TGTGCCCGGACAGGGTCCCCTGGAAACACCATATATTTT
-	TRBV5-5	-	TRBJ1-3	CASSGDLRNTIYF	TGTGCCAGCTCGGGGGACTTGAGAAACACCATATATTTT
-	TRBV7-9	-	TRBJ2-1	CASSLTRKNEQFF	TGTGCCAGCAGCCTAACAAGGAAGAATGAGCAGTTCTTC
TRBD1	TRBV30	-	TRBJ2-7	CAWSAITQGARGF	TGTGCCTGGAGTGCGATAACCCAGGGGGCGAGAGGCTTC
-	TRBV5-1	-	TRBJ1-5	CASSLYGGDQPQHF	TGCGCCAGCAGCTTGTACGGAGGGGATCAGCCCCAGCATTTT
-	TRBV7-9	-	TRBJ2-7	CASSSTHEQYF	TGTGCCAGCAGCTCCACACACGAGCAGTACTTC
-	TRBV10-2	-	TRBJ2-7	CASSQAIGLYEQYF	TGCGCCAGCAGCCAGGCCATCGGACTGTACGAGCAGTACTTC
TRBD1	TRBV15	once	TRBJ1-1	CATSWGTGAQGMDTEAFF	TGTGCCACCAGCTGGGGGACAGGGGCCCAGGGGATGGACACTGAAGCTTTCTTT
-	TRBV25-1	-	TRBJ2-7	CASSEGGRSYEQYF	TGTGCCAGCAGTGAAGGGGGCAGGTCCTACGAGCAGTACTTC
-	TRBV6-5	-	TRBJ1-1	CASSYSNSGDTEAFF	TGTGCCAGCAGTTACTCTAACTCAGGGGACACTGAAGCTTTCTTT
-	TRBV2	-	TRBJ2-3	CASSYTDTQYF	TGTGCCAGCAGCTACACAGATACGCAGTATTTT
TRBD1	TRBV11-3	-	TRBJ1-1	CASSFSAGGNTEAFF	TGTGCCAGCAGCTTCTCGGCAGGGGGGAACACTGAAGCTTTCTTT
-	TRBV10-3	-	TRBJ2-7	CAIRETGRLGEQYF	TGTGCCATCAGGGAGACAGGCCGGTTGGGCGAGCAGTACTTC
-	TRBV25-1	-	TRBJ1-1	CASRGNTEAFF	TGTGCCAGCAGGGGGAACACTGAAGCTTTCTTT
-	TRBV30	once	TRBJ2-3	CAWDPSTDTQYF	TGTGCCTGGGACCCCTCCACAGATACGCAGTATTTT
-	TRBV30	-	TRBJ2-7	CAWVTGSGTEQYF	TGTGCCTGGGTCACAGGTTCAGGAACCGAGCAGTACTTC
-	TRBV29-1	-	TRBJ1-2	CSVRPGGGTSNGYTF	TGCAGCGTCCGCCCGGGGGGGGGAACGTCAAATGGCTACACCTTC